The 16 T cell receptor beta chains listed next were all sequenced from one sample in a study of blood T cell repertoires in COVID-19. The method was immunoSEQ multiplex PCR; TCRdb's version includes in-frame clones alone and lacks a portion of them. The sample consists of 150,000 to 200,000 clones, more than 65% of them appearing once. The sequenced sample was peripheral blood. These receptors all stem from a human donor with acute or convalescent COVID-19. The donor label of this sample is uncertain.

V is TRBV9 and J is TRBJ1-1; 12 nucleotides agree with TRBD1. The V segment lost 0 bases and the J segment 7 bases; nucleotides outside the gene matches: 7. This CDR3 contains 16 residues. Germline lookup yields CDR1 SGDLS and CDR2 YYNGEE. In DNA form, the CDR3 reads TGTGCCAGCAGCGTAGCCCCGGGACAGGGGGCAGGTGAAGCTTTCTTT. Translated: CASSVAPGQGAGEAFF.

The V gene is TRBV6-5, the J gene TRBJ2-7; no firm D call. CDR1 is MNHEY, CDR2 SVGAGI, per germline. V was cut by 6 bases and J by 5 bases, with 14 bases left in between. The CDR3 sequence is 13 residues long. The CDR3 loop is CASSERPLNEQYF. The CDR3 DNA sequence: TGTGCCAGCAGCGAGCGCCCCCTCAACGAGCAGTACTTC.

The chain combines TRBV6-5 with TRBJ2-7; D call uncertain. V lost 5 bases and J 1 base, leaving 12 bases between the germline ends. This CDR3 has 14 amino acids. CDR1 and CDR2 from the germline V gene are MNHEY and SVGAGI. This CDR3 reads CASSKPTTSYEQYF. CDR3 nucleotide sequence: TGTGCCAGCAGTAAGCCGACAACTTCCTACGAGCAGTACTTC.

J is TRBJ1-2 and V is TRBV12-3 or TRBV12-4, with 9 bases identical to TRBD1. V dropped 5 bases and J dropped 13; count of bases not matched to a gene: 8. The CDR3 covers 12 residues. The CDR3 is CASSPGTGPGTF. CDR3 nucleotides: TGTGCCAGCAGTCCTGGGACAGGGCCGGGCACCTTC.

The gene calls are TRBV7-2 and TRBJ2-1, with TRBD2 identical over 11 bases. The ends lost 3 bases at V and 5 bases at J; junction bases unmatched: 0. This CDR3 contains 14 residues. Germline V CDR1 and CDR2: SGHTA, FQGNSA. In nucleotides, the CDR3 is TGTGCCAGCAGCTTGGGACTAGCGGACAATGAGCAGTTCTTC. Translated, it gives CASSLGLADNEQFF.

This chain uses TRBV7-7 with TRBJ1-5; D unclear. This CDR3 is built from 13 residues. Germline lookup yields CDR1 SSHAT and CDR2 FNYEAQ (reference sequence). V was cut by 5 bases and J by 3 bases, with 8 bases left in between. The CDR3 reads CASSPSPNQPQHF. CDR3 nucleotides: TGTGCCAGCAGCCCGAGCCCCAATCAGCCCCAGCATTTT. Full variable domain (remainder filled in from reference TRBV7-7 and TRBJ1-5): GAGVSQSPRYKVTKRGQDVTLRCDPISSHATLYWYQQALGQGPEFLTYFNYEAQPDKSGLPSDRFSAERPEGSISTLTIQRTEQRDSAMYRCASSPSPNQPQHFGDGTRLSIL.

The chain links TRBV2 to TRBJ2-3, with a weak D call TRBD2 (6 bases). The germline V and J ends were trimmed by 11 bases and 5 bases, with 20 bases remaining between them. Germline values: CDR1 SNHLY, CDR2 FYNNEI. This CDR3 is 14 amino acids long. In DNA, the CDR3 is TGTGCCTGCGGACCGGGAGAAGTAGGAGATACGCAGTATTTT. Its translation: CACGPGEVGDTQYF.

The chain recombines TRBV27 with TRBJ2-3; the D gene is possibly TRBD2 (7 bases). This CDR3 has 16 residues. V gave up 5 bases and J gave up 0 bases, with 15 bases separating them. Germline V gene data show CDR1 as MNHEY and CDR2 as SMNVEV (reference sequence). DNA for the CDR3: TGTGCCAGCAGTCCCTGGGGGGGGGCCAGCACAGATACGCAGTATTTT. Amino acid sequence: CASSPWGGASTDTQYF.

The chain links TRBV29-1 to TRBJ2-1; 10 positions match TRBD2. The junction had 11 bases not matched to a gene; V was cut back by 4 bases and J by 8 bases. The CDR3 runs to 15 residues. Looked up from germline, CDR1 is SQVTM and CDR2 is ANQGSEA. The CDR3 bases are TGCAGCGTTGTTACTCCTAGCGGGAGCGTCCATGAGCAGTTCTTC. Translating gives CSVVTPSGSVHEQFF.

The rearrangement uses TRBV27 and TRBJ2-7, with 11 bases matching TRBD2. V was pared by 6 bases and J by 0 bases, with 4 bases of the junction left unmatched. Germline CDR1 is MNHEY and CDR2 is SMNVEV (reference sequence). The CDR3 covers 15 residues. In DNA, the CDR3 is TGTGCCAGCAGCCGCGGGACTAGCGGCTCCTACGAGCAGTACTTC. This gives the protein CASSRGTSGSYEQYF.

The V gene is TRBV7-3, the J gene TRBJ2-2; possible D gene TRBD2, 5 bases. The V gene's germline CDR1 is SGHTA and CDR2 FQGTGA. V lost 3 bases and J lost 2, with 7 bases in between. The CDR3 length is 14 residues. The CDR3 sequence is CASSFGSNTGELFF. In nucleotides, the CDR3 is TGTGCCAGCAGCTTTGGGAGCAACACCGGGGAGCTGTTTTTT.

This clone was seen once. CDR3 in amino acids: CASRPGTNEKLFF. The CDR3, as DNA: TGTGCCAGCAGACCCGGAACTAATGAAAAACTGTTTTTT. The chain has TRBV7-9 and TRBJ1-4; unclear D gene. The germline gives CDR1 SEHNR, CDR2 FQNEAQ (reference sequence). V was shortened by 6 bases and J by 1 base, with 6 bases between the two germline ends. The CDR3 is 13 residues long.

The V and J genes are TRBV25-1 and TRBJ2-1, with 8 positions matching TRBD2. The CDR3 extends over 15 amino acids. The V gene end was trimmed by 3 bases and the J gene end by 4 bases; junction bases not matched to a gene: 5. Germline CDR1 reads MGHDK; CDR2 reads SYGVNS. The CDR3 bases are TGTGCCAGCAGTGAGAGCGGGGGAGCTTACAATGAGCAGTTCTTC. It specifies CASSESGGAYNEQFF.

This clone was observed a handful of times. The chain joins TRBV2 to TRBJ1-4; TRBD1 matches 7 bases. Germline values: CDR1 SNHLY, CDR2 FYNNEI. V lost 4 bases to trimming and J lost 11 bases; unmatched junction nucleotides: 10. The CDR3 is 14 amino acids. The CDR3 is CASSGGQQARKLFF. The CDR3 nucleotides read TGTGCCAGCAGTGGGGGACAGCAGGCGCGGAAACTGTTTTTT.

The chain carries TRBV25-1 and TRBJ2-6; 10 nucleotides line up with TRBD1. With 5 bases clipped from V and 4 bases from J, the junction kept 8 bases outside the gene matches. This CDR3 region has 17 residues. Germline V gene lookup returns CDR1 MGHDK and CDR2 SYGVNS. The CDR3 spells CASSIRQGALGANVLTF. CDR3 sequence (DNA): TGTGCCAGCAGTATAAGACAGGGGGCGTTAGGGGCCAACGTCCTGACTTTC.

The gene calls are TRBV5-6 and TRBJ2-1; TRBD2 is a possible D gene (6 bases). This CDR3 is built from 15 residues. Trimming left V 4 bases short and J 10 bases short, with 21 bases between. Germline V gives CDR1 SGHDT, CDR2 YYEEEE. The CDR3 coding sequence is TGTGCCAGCAGCGGGCTAGCGACTTACAAGGGGGAGCAGTTCTTC. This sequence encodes CASSGLATYKGEQFF.